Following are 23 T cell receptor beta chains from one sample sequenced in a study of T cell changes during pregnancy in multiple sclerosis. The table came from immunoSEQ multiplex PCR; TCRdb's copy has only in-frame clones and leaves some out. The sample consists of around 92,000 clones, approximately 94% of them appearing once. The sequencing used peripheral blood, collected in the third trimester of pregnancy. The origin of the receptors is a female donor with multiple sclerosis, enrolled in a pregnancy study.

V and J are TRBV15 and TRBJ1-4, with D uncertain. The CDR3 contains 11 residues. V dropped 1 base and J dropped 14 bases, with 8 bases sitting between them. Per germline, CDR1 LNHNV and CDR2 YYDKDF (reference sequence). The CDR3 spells CATSRGGRLFF. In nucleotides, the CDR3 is TGTGCCACCAGCAGAGGCGGGCGGCTGTTTTTT.

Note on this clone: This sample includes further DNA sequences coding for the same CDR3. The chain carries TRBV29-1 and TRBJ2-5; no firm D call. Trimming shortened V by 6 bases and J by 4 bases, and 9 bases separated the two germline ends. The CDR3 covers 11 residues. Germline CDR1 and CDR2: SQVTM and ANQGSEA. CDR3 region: CSVVPGETQYF. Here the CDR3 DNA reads TGCAGCGTGGTACCCGGAGAGACCCAGTACTTC.

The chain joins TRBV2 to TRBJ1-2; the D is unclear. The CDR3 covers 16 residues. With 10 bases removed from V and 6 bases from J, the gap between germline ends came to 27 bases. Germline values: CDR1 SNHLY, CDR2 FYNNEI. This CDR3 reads CATLTQGWAPSDGYTF. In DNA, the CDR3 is TGTGCCACCTTGACTCAAGGGTGGGCCCCTAGCGATGGCTACACCTTC.

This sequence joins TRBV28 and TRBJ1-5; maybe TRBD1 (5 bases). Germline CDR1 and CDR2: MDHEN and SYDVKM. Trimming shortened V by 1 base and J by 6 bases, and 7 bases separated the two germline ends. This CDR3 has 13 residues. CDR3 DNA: TGTGCCAGCAGTTTATCGGGGGTTCAGCCCCAGCATTTT. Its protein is CASSLSGVQPQHF.

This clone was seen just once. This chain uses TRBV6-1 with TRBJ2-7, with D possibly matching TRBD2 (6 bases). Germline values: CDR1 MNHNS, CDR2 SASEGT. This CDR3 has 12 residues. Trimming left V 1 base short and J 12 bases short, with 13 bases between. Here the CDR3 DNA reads TGTGCCAGCAGTGAAGTCCCGGGGGAGGTGTACTTC. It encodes CASSEVPGEVYF.

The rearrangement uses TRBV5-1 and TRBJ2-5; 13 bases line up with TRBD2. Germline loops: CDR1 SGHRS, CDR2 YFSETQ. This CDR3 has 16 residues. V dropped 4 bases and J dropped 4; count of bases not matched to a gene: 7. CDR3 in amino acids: CASSPGGLAGAETQYF. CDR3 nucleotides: TGCGCCAGCAGCCCGGGCGGACTAGCGGGAGCAGAGACCCAGTACTTC.

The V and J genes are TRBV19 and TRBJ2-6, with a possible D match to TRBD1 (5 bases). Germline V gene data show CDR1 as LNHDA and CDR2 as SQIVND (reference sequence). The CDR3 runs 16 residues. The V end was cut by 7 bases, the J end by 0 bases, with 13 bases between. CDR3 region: CASTRAGISGANVLTF. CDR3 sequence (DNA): TGTGCCAGTACCAGGGCAGGAATCTCTGGGGCCAACGTCCTGACTTTC.

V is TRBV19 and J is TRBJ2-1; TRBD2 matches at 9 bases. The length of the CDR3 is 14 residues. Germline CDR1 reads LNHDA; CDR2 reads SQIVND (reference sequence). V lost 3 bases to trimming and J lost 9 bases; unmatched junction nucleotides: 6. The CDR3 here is CASSIAGGPGEQFF. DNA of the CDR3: TGTGCCAGTAGTATCGCGGGAGGGCCCGGTGAGCAGTTCTTC.

The DNA of the CDR3 is TGTGCCAGCGGCGGTCTAGCGGGAGTATCAAATGAGCAGTTCTTC. Its protein product is CASGGLAGVSNEQFF. J is TRBJ2-1 and V is TRBV6-6, with 10 bases aligning to TRBD2. The CDR3 totals 15 residues. Germline V CDR1 and CDR2: MNHNY, SVGAGI (reference sequence). Unmatched junction bases numbered 11, after V lost 8 bases and J lost 7 bases.

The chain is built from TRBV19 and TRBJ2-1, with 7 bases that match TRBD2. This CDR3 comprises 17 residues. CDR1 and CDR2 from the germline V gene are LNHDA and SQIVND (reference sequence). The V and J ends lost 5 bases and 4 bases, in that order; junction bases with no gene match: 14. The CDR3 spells CASSAPSAGVVYNEQFF. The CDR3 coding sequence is TGTGCCAGTAGTGCCCCCTCGGCGGGAGTTGTTTACAATGAGCAGTTCTTC.

CDR3 coding DNA: TGTGCCAGCAGCTTGAAACAGGGGGTGAACACTGAAGCTTTCTTT. It translates to CASSLKQGVNTEAFF. The chain has TRBV7-2 and TRBJ1-1, with 8 positions matching TRBD1. There are 15 residues in the CDR3. Unmatched junction bases numbered 3, after V lost 3 bases and J lost 0 bases. The germline CDR1 and CDR2 sequences are SGHTA and FQGNSA. Supplemented by reference TRBV7-2 and TRBJ1-1, the full variable domain reads GAGVSQSPSNKVTEKGKDVELRCDPISGHTALYWYRQSLGQGLEFLIYFQGNSAPDKSGLPSDRFSAERTGGSVSTLTIQRTQQEDSAVYLCASSLKQGVNTEAFFGQGTRLTVV.

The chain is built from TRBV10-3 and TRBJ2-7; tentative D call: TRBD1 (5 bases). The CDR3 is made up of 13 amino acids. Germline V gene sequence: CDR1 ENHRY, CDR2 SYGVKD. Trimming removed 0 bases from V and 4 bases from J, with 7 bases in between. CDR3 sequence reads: CAISESQAYEQYF. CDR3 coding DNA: TGTGCCATCAGTGAGTCACAGGCGTACGAGCAGTACTTC.

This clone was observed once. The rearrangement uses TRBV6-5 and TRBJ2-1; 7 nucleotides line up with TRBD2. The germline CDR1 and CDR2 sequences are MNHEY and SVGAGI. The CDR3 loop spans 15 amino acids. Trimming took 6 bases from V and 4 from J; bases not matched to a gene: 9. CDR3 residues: CASREWEGQYNEQFF. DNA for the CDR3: TGTGCCAGCAGAGAGTGGGAGGGCCAGTACAATGAGCAGTTCTTC.

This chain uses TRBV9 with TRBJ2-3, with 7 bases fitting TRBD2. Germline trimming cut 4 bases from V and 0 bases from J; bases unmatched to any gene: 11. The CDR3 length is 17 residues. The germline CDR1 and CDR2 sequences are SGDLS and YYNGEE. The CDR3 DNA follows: TGTGCCAGCAGCCCCTGGGGGGGGGTCCTAAGCACAGATACGCAGTATTTT. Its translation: CASSPWGGVLSTDTQYF.

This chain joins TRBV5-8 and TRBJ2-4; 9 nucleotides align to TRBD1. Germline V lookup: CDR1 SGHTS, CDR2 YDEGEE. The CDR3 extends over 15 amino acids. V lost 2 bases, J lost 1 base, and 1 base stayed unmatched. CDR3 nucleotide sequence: TGTGCCAGCAGCTTTGGGACAGGGGCCAAAAACATTCAGTACTTC. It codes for CASSFGTGAKNIQYF.

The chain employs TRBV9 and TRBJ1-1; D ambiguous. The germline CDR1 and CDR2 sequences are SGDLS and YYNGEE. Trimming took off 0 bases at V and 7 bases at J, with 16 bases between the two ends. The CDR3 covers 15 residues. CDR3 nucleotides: TGTGCCAGCAGCGTAGGGGGAGTTACCTTTGGTGAAGCTTTCTTT. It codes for CASSVGGVTFGEAFF.

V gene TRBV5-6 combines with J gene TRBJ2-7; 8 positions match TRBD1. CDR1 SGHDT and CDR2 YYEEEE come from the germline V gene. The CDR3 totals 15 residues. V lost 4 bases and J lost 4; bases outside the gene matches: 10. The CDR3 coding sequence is TGTGCCAGCAGCGCCTCAGGGGGCTTTTTTTACGAGCAGTACTTC. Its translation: CASSASGGFFYEQYF.

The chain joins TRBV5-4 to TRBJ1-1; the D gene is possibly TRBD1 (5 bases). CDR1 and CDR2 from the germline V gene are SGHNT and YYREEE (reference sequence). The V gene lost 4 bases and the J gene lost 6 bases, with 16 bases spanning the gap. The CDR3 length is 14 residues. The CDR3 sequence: CASSLGLSVAEAFF. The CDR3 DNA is TGTGCCAGCAGCCTGGGACTTTCAGTCGCTGAAGCTTTCTTT.

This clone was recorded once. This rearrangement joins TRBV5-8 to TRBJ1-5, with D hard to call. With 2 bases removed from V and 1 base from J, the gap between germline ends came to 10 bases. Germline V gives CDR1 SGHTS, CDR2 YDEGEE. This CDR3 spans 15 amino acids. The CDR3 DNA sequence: TGTGCCAGCAGCTTAGAGGGTCTGAGCAATCAGCCCCAGCATTTT. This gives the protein CASSLEGLSNQPQHF.

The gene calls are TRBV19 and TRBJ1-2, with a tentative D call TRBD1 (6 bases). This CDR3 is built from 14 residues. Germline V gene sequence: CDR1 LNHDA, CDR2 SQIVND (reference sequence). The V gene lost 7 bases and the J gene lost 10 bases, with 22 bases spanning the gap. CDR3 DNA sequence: TGTGCCAGTACCCCACGTCGGCAGGGACATGCCTACACCTTC. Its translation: CASTPRRQGHAYTF. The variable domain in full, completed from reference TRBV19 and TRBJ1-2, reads DGGITQSPKYLFRKEGQNVTLSCEQNLNHDAMYWYRQDPGQGLRLIYYSQIVNDFQKGDIAEGYSVSREKKESFPLTVTSAQKNPTAFYLCASTPRRQGHAYTFGSGTRLTVV.

The CDR3 DNA reads TGTGCCAGCAGCCCCCAGGGGGGACTAGGTACAGATACGCAGTATTTT. Translated: CASSPQGGLGTDTQYF. V is TRBV28 and J is TRBJ2-3, with a tentative D call TRBD2 (8 bases). V lost 6 bases, J lost 3 bases, and 19 bases lay in between. Germline loops: CDR1 MDHEN, CDR2 SYDVKM. This CDR3 is built from 16 residues.

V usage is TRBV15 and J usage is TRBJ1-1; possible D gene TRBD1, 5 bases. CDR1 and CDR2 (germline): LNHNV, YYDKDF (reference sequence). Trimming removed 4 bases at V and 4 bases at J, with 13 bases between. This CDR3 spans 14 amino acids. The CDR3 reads CATSITHQGTEAFF. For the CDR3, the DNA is TGTGCCACCAGCATAACCCACCAGGGCACTGAAGCTTTCTTT.

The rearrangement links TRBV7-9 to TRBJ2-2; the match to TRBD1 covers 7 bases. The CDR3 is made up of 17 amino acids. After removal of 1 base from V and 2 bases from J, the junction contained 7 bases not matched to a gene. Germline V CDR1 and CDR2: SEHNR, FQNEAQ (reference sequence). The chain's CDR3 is CASSLDPGTVNTGELFF. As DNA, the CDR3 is TGTGCCAGCAGCTTAGACCCTGGGACAGTCAACACCGGGGAGCTGTTTTTT. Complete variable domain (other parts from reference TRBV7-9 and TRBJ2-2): DTGVSQNPRHKITKRGQNVTFRCDPISEHNRLYWYRQTLGQGPEFLTYFQNEAQLEKSRLLSDRFSAERPKGSFSTLEIQRTEQGDSAMYLCASSLDPGTVNTGELFFGEGSRLTVL.